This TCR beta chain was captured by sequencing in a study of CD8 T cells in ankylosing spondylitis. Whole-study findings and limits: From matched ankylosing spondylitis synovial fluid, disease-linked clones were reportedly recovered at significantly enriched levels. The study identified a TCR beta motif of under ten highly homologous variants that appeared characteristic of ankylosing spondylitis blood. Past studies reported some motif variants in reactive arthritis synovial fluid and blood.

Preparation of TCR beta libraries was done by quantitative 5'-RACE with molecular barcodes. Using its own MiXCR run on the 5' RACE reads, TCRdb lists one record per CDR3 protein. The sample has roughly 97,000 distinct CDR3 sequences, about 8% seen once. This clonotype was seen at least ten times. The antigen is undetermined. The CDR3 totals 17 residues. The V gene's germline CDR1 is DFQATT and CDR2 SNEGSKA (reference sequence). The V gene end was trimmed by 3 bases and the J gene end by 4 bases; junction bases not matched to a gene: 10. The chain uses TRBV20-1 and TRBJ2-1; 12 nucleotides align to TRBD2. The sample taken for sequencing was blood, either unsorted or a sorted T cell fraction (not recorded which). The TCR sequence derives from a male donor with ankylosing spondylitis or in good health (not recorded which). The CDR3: CSARGLAGGPVYNEQFF. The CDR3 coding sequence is TGCAGTGCTAGGGGGCTAGCGGGAGGGCCTGTTTACAATGAGCAGTTCTTC.